The rows below give T cell receptor beta chains drawn from one sample of a study of blood T cells in healthy people across ages. MiXCR was run by TCRdb on the 5' RACE reads, yielding one entry per CDR3 protein. This repertoire shows more than 450,000 distinct CDR3 sequences, about 27% found once; its top ten account for approximately 3.7%. These records were also assigned to another study, of T cells of mothers and their children.

The specimen sequenced was blood. These TCRs come from a boy between 2 and 10 years old in good health. The CDR3 runs from the conserved cysteine through the conserved F or W. Each record gives: clone size, J gene, D gene, V gene, CDR3 protein, CDR3 DNA. The D gene is left open where the match is weak. Size is stated for part of the rows, as once, few or many counts, or as a class when the clone is expanded.

size: NA
J: TRBJ2-5
D: NA
V: TRBV27
CDR3: CASSYNDRQETQYF
DNA: TGTGCCAGCAGTTACAACGACAGGCAAGAGACCCAGTACTTC

size: few
J: TRBJ2-7
D: NA
V: TRBV20-1
CDR3: CSARGASTYEQYF
DNA: TGCAGTGCTAGAGGTGCGTCTACCTACGAGCAGTACTTC

size: NA
J: TRBJ2-5
D: NA
V: TRBV20-1
CDR3: CSAYMQRFGTQYF
DNA: TGCAGTGCTTACATGCAGCGGTTTGGGACCCAGTACTTC

size: NA
J: TRBJ2-3
D: NA
V: TRBV5-1
CDR3: CASSLRGAGTDTQYF
DNA: TGCGCCAGCAGCTTGAGGGGGGCCGGGACAGATACGCAGTATTTT

size: NA
J: TRBJ2-3
D: NA
V: TRBV30
CDR3: CAWSEGRVGTDTQYF
DNA: TGTGCCTGGAGTGAGGGGCGGGTAGGCACAGATACGCAGTATTTT

size: few
J: TRBJ2-4
D: NA
V: TRBV20-1
CDR3: CSARVHTDIQYF
DNA: TGCAGTGCTAGAGTGCACACAGACATTCAGTACTTC

size: NA
J: TRBJ2-1
D: NA
V: TRBV5-1
CDR3: CASSLGPLEPGNEQFF
DNA: TGCGCCAGCAGCTTGGGGCCCTTGGAGCCCGGGAATGAGCAGTTCTTC

size: few
J: TRBJ1-6
D: NA
V: TRBV14
CDR3: CASSHWDPNSPLHF
DNA: TGTGCCAGCAGCCACTGGGACCCTAATTCACCCCTCCACTTT

size: few
J: TRBJ2-1
D: NA
V: TRBV9
CDR3: CASSVTYNEQFF
DNA: TGTGCCAGCAGCGTAACCTACAATGAGCAGTTCTTC

size: once
J: TRBJ1-6
D: NA
V: TRBV7-3
CDR3: CASSSGVNSPLHF
DNA: TGTGCCAGCAGCTCGGGGGTTAATTCACCCCTCCACTTT

size: NA
J: TRBJ2-7
D: TRBD2
V: TRBV24-1
CDR3: CATSENSGTSGRWICEQYF
DNA: TGTGCCACCAGTGAGAATTCCGGGACTAGCGGGAGATGGATCTGTGAGCAGTACTTC

size: few
J: TRBJ2-7
D: TRBD1
V: TRBV7-2
CDR3: CASSSDRGGYEQYF
DNA: TGTGCCAGCAGCTCCGACAGGGGGGGATACGAGCAGTACTTC

size: NA
J: TRBJ1-4
D: NA
V: TRBV3-1
CDR3: CASSEAVSEKLFF
DNA: TGTGCCAGCAGCGAAGCCGTTAGTGAAAAACTGTTTTTT

size: NA
J: TRBJ1-1
D: TRBD1
V: TRBV20-1
CDR3: CSAKTGGGGNTEAFF
DNA: TGCAGTGCTAAGACAGGGGGCGGGGGAAACACTGAAGCTTTCTTT

size: NA
J: TRBJ2-7
D: NA
V: TRBV30
CDR3: CAWSAQTQGYEQYF
DNA: TGTGCCTGGAGTGCCCAGACCCAGGGCTACGAGCAGTACTTC

size: NA
J: TRBJ2-5
D: TRBD2
V: TRBV30
CDR3: CAWSAAGDWTQYF
DNA: TGTGCCTGGAGTGCGGCGGGGGATTGGACCCAGTACTTC

size: NA
J: TRBJ1-5
D: TRBD1
V: TRBV6-2/TRBV6-3
CDR3: CASSRQGAQPQHF
DNA: TGTGCCAGCAGCCGACAGGGGGCCCAGCCCCAGCATTTT

size: many
J: TRBJ1-4
D: NA
V: TRBV18
CDR3: CASSPSDEKLFF
DNA: TGTGCCAGCTCACCCTCCGATGAAAAACTGTTTTTT

size: NA
J: TRBJ2-1
D: NA
V: TRBV5-1
CDR3: CASRVLGANEQFF
DNA: TGCGCCAGCAGGGTGCTCGGGGCGAATGAGCAGTTCTTC

size: once
J: TRBJ2-1
D: TRBD2
V: TRBV12-5
CDR3: CASALTSGRPNEQFF
DNA: TGTGCTAGTGCCTTGACTAGCGGGAGACCCAATGAGCAGTTCTTC

size: NA
J: TRBJ2-4
D: TRBD2
V: TRBV7-2
CDR3: CASSLNPGLAGGLPKNIQYF
DNA: TGTGCCAGCAGTTTAAATCCGGGACTAGCGGGAGGGCTGCCCAAAAACATTCAGTACTTC

size: few
J: TRBJ1-1
D: NA
V: TRBV27
CDR3: CARGRSHTEAFF
DNA: TGTGCCAGGGGCAGGAGTCACACTGAAGCTTTCTTT

size: many
J: TRBJ2-7
D: NA
V: TRBV14
CDR3: CASSQDDRPYEQYF
DNA: TGTGCCAGCAGCCAAGATGACAGGCCCTACGAGCAGTACTTC

size: few
J: TRBJ2-1
D: NA
V: TRBV15
CDR3: CATSRLGPNEQFF
DNA: TGTGCCACCAGCAGATTAGGTCCCAATGAGCAGTTCTTC

size: few
J: TRBJ2-1
D: TRBD1
V: TRBV11-2
CDR3: CTSSLVRGTGHLIYNEQFF
DNA: TGTACCAGCAGCTTAGTACGCGGGACAGGTCACTTGATTTACAATGAGCAGTTCTTC

size: NA
J: TRBJ1-1
D: NA
V: TRBV25-1
CDR3: CASSESRVVHTEAFF
DNA: TGTGCCAGCAGTGAATCCCGGGTAGTCCACACTGAAGCTTTCTTT

size: NA
J: TRBJ2-1
D: NA
V: TRBV12-3/TRBV12-4
CDR3: CASSFSTVEQFF
DNA: TGTGCCAGCAGTTTCAGTACGGTTGAGCAGTTCTTC

size: NA
J: TRBJ1-1
D: NA
V: TRBV5-1
CDR3: CASSLEDTPRENTEAFF
DNA: TGCGCCAGCAGCTTGGAGGACACACCGCGAGAGAACACTGAAGCTTTCTTT

size: many
J: TRBJ2-7
D: TRBD2
V: TRBV20-1
CDR3: CSATGLAGVHEQYF
DNA: TGCAGTGCTACCGGACTAGCGGGAGTCCACGAGCAGTACTTC

size: few
J: TRBJ2-1
D: TRBD2
V: TRBV7-2
CDR3: CASSLGGRALNEQFF
DNA: TGTGCCAGCAGCTTAGGTGGGAGGGCCCTCAATGAGCAGTTCTTC

size: few
J: TRBJ1-1
D: NA
V: TRBV29-1
CDR3: CSVEVDTQYFGPEAFF
DNA: NA

size: NA
J: TRBJ1-6
D: TRBD1
V: TRBV12-3/TRBV12-4
CDR3: CASSRTGQGNSPLHF
DNA: TGTGCCAGCAGTCGAACGGGACAGGGAAATTCACCCCTCCACTTT

size: NA
J: TRBJ2-5
D: NA
V: TRBV12-3/TRBV12-4
CDR3: CASTPSRGTQYF
DNA: TGTGCCAGCACCCCCTCACGGGGGACCCAGTACTTC

size: NA
J: TRBJ2-1
D: NA
V: TRBV12-3/TRBV12-4
CDR3: CASSSGGSSSYNEQFF
DNA: TGTGCCAGCAGTTCTGGGGGGAGCAGCTCCTACAATGAGCAGTTCTTC

size: NA
J: TRBJ2-4
D: NA
V: TRBV29-1
CDR3: CSVRGNLAKNIQYF
DNA: TGCAGCGTTCGAGGGAATTTAGCCAAAAACATTCAGTACTTC

size: NA
J: TRBJ2-7
D: NA
V: TRBV3-1
CDR3: CASTADGSYEQYF
DNA: TGTGCCAGCACCGCGGACGGCTCCTACGAGCAGTACTTC

size: NA
J: TRBJ2-3
D: NA
V: TRBV12-3/TRBV12-4
CDR3: CASSPYSRGGTDTEYF
DNA: TGTGCCAGCAGTCCGTATAGCAGGGGGGGCACAGATACGGAATATTTT

size: few
J: TRBJ2-7
D: TRBD2
V: TRBV5-1
CDR3: CASSLAPGGPLYEQYF
DNA: TGCGCCAGCAGCTTGGCCCCGGGGGGGCCCCTATACGAGCAGTACTTC

size: NA
J: TRBJ2-1
D: TRBD1
V: TRBV9
CDR3: CASSGQGRDEQFF
DNA: TGTGCCAGCAGCGGACAGGGCCGCGATGAGCAGTTCTTC

size: NA
J: TRBJ2-1
D: TRBD1
V: TRBV18
CDR3: CASSPAGTANNEQFF
DNA: TGTGCCAGCTCACCGGCCGGGACAGCGAACAATGAGCAGTTCTTC

size: NA
J: TRBJ2-1
D: NA
V: TRBV5-1
CDR3: CASSLAALSSYNEQFF
DNA: TGCGCCAGCAGCTTGGCGGCCCTTAGCTCCTACAATGAGCAGTTCTTC

size: NA
J: TRBJ2-7
D: NA
V: TRBV7-2
CDR3: CASSLVGISEYEQYF
DNA: TGTGCCAGCAGCTTAGTGGGGATCTCGGAGTACGAGCAGTACTTC

size: few
J: TRBJ2-1
D: TRBD2
V: TRBV5-1
CDR3: CASSLTSGGFNEQFF
DNA: TGCGCCAGCAGCTTGACTAGCGGGGGGTTCAATGAGCAGTTCTTC

size: once
J: TRBJ2-2
D: NA
V: TRBV9
CDR3: CASSVGRAQDTGELFF
DNA: TGTGCCAGCAGCGTAGGCAGGGCCCAGGATACCGGGGAGCTGTTTTTT

size: NA
J: TRBJ2-5
D: NA
V: TRBV19
CDR3: CASSIDAGIQETQYF
DNA: TGTGCCAGTAGCATAGATGCAGGAATTCAAGAGACCCAGTACTTC

size: NA
J: TRBJ2-5
D: TRBD2
V: TRBV10-3
CDR3: CAISGVASGRNGETQYF
DNA: TGTGCCATCAGTGGGGTGGCTAGCGGGAGGAATGGAGAGACCCAGTACTTC

size: NA
J: TRBJ2-2
D: NA
V: TRBV7-2
CDR3: CASSSQFAGELFF
DNA: TGTGCCAGCAGCTCTCAGTTTGCCGGGGAGCTGTTTTTT

size: few
J: TRBJ2-1
D: TRBD2
V: TRBV6-2/TRBV6-3
CDR3: CASSYSRTSGHNEQFF
DNA: TGTGCCAGCAGTTACTCAAGGACTAGCGGGCACAATGAGCAGTTCTTC

size: few
J: TRBJ2-5
D: NA
V: TRBV10-3
CDR3: CAISGGFRGETQYF
DNA: TGTGCCATCAGTGGTGGCTTTCGAGGGGAGACCCAGTACTTC

size: few
J: TRBJ2-1
D: TRBD2
V: TRBV24-1
CDR3: CATSDPTSGDNEQFF
DNA: TGTGCCACCAGTGACCCGACTAGCGGGGATAATGAGCAGTTCTTC

size: NA
J: TRBJ2-5
D: TRBD1
V: TRBV27
CDR3: CASSRGTGQETQYF
DNA: TGTGCCAGCTCTAGGGGGACAGGTCAAGAGACCCAGTACTTC

size: once
J: TRBJ2-5
D: NA
V: TRBV20-1
CDR3: CSAGIQETQYF
DNA: TGCAGTGCCGGAATCCAAGAGACCCAGTACTTC

size: NA
J: TRBJ2-3
D: TRBD1
V: TRBV6-6
CDR3: CASRQPGQGADTQYF
DNA: TGTGCCAGCAGGCAACCGGGACAGGGGGCAGATACGCAGTATTTT

size: few
J: TRBJ2-2
D: TRBD2
V: TRBV20-1
CDR3: CSATPMAGGRRELFF
DNA: TGCAGTGCTACCCCGATGGCGGGGGGGCGCCGGGAGCTGTTTTTT

size: NA
J: TRBJ2-7
D: NA
V: TRBV6-5
CDR3: CASRLHGVGIYEQYF
DNA: TGTGCCAGCAGGCTGCACGGGGTAGGGATCTACGAGCAGTACTTC

size: NA
J: TRBJ2-2
D: TRBD1
V: TRBV24-1
CDR3: CATSDPPGTGGSGELFF
DNA: TGTGCCACCAGTGATCCCCCCGGGACAGGGGGCTCCGGGGAGCTGTTTTTT

size: few
J: TRBJ1-1
D: TRBD1
V: TRBV12-3/TRBV12-4
CDR3: CASSPGTGFAFF
DNA: TGTGCCAGCAGCCCCGGGACAGGGTTCGCTTTCTTT

size: few
J: TRBJ2-5
D: NA
V: TRBV27
CDR3: CASSSPPTEGKTQYF
DNA: TGTGCCAGCAGCTCACCCCCGACAGAGGGAAAGACCCAGTACTTC

size: NA
J: TRBJ2-7
D: TRBD2
V: TRBV10-2
CDR3: CASSPTSGFSYEQYF
DNA: TGCGCCAGCAGTCCGACTAGCGGGTTTTCCTACGAGCAGTACTTC

size: few
J: TRBJ2-7
D: TRBD1
V: TRBV6-5
CDR3: CASSRTGQGLYEQYF
DNA: TGTGCCAGCAGCCGAACGGGACAGGGGTTGTACGAGCAGTACTTC